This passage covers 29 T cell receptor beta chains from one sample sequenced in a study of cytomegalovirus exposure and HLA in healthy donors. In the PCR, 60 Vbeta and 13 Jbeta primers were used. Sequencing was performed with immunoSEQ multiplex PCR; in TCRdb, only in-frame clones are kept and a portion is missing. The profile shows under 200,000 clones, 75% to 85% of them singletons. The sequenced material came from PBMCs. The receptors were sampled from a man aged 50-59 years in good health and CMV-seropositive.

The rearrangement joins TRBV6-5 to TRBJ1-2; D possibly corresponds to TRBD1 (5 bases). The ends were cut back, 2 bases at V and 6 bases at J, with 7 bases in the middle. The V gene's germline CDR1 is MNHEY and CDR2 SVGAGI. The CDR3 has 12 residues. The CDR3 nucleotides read TGTGCCAGCAGTTACCGGGGGGATGGCTACACCTTC. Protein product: CASSYRGDGYTF.

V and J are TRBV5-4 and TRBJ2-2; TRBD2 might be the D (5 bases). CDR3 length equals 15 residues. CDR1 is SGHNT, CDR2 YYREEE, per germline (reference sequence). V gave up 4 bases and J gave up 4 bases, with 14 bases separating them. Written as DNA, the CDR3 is TGTGCCAGCAGCCCGGGCGAGCGGATCACCGGGGAGCTGTTTTTT. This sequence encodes CASSPGERITGELFF.

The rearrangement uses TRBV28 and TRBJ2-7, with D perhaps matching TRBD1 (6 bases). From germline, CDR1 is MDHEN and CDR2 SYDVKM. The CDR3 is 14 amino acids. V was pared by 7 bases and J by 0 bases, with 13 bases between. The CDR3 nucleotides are TGTGCCAGCAACCGGGACACGACCTCCTACGAGCAGTACTTC. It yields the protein CASNRDTTSYEQYF.

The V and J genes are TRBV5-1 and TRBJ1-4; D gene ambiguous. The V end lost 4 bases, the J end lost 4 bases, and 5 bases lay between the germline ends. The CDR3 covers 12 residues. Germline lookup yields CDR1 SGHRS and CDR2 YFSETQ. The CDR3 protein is CASSRSNEKLFF. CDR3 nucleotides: TGCGCCAGCAGCCGGAGTAATGAAAAACTGTTTTTT.

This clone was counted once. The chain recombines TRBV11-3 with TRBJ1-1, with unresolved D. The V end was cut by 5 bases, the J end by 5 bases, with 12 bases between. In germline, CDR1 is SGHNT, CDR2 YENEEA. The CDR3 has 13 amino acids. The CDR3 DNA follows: TGTGCCAGCAGCGATAGCCTGGGTACTGAAGCTTTCTTT. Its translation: CASSDSLGTEAFF.

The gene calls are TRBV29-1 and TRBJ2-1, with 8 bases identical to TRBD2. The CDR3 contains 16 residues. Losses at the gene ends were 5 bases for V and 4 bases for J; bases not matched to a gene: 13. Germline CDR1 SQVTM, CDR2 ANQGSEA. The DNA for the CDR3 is TGCAGCGTTTGGGGAAAGGGGAGCGGGGGTTACAATGAGCAGTTCTTC. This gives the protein CSVWGKGSGGYNEQFF.

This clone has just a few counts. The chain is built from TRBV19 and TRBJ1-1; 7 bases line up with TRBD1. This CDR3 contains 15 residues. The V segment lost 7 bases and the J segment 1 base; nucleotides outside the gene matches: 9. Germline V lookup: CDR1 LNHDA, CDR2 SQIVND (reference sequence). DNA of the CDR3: TGTGCCAGTACCCTGACAGGGCTGACGAACACTGAAGCTTTCTTT. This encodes CASTLTGLTNTEAFF.

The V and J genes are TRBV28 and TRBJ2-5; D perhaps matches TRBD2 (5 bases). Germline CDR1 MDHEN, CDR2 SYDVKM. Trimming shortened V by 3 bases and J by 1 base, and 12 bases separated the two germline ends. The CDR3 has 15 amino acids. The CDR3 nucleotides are TGTGCCAGCAGTTTGCGGGCTACCTTCCAAGAGACCCAGTACTTC. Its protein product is CASSLRATFQETQYF.

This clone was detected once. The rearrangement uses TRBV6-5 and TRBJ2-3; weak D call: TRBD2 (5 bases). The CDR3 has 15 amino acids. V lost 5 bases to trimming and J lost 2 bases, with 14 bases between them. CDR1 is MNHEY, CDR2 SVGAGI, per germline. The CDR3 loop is CASSPASGNTDTQYF. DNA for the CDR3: TGTGCCAGCAGTCCGGCTTCGGGAAACACAGATACGCAGTATTTT.

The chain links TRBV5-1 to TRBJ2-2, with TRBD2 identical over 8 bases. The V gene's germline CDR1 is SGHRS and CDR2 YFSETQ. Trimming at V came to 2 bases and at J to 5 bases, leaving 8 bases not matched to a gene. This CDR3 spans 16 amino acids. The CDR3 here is CASSFGGAGRTGELFF. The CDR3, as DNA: TGCGCCAGCAGCTTCGGGGGGGCAGGGAGAACCGGGGAGCTGTTTTTT.

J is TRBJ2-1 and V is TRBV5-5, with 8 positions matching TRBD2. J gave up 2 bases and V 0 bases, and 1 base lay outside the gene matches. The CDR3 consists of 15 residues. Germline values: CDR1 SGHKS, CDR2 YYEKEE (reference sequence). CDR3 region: CASSLVAGTYNEQFF. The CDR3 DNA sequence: TGTGCCAGCAGCTTGGTAGCGGGGACCTACAATGAGCAGTTCTTC.

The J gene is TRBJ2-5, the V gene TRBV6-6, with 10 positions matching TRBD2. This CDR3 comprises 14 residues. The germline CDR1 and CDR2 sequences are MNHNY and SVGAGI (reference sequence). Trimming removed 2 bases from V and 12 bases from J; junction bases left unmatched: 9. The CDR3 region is CASSYSSSGGVKYF. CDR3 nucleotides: TGTGCCAGCAGTTACAGCTCTAGCGGGGGAGTTAAGTACTTC.

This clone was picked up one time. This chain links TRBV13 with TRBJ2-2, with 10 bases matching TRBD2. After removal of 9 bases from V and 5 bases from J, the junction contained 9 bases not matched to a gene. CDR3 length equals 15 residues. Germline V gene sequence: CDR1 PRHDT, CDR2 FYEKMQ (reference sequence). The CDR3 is CASDSGRRRTGELFF. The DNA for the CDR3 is TGTGCCAGTGATAGCGGGAGGAGAAGAACCGGGGAGCTGTTTTTT.

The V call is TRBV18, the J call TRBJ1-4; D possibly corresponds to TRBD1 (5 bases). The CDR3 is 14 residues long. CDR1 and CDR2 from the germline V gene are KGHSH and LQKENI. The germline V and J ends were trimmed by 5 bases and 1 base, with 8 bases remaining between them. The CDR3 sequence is CASSVTGTNEKLFF. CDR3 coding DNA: TGTGCCAGCTCAGTTACAGGAACTAATGAAAAACTGTTTTTT.

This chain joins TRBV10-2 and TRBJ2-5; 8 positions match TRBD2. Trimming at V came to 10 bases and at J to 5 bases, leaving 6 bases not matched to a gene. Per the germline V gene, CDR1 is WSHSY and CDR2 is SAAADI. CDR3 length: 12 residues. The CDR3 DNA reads TGCGCCACCCTAGGACTAGCCGAGACCCAGTACTTC. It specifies CATLGLAETQYF.

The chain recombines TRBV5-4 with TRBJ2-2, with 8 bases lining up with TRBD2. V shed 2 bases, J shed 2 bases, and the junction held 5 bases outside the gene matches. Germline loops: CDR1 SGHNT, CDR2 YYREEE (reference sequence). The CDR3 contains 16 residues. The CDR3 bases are TGTGCCAGCAGCTTAGGCGGGGGGCCTAACACCGGGGAGCTGTTTTTT. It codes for CASSLGGGPNTGELFF. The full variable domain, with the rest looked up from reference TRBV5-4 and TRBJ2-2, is ETGVTQSPTHLIKTRGQQVTLRCSSQSGHNTVSWYQQALGQGPQFIFQYYREEENGRGNFPPRFSGLQFPNYSSELNVNALELDDSALYLCASSLGGGPNTGELFFGEGSRLTVL.

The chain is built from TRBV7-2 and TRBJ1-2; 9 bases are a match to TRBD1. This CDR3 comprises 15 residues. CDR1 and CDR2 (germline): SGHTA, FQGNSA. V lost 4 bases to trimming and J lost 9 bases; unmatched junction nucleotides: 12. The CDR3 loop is CASSYSGQGLLSYTF. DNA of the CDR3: TGTGCCAGCAGCTATTCGGGACAGGGCTTACTAAGCTACACCTTC.

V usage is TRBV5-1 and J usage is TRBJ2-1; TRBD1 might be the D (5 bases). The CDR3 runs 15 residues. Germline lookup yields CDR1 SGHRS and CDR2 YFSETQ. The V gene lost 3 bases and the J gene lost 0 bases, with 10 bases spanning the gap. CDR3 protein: CASSSGLTSYNEQFF. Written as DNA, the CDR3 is TGCGCCAGCAGCTCAGGGCTTACCTCCTACAATGAGCAGTTCTTC.

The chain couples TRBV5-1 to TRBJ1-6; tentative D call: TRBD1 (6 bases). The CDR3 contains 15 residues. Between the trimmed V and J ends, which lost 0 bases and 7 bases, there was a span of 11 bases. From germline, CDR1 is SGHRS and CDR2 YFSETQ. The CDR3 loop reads CASSLEAGDNSPLHF. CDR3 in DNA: TGCGCCAGCAGCTTGGAGGCAGGGGACAATTCACCCCTCCACTTT.

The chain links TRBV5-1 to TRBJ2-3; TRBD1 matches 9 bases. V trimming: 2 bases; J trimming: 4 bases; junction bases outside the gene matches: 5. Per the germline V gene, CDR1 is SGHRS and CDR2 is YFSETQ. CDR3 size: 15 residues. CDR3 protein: CASSFNRGRADTQYF. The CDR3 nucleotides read TGCGCCAGCAGCTTTAACAGGGGGCGCGCAGATACGCAGTATTTT.

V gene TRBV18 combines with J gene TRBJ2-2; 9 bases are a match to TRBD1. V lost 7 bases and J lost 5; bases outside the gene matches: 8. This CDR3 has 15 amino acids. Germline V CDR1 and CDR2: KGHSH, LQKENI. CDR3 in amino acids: CASLVGTGRTGELFF. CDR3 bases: TGTGCCAGCTTGGTTGGGACAGGGCGAACCGGGGAGCTGTTTTTT.

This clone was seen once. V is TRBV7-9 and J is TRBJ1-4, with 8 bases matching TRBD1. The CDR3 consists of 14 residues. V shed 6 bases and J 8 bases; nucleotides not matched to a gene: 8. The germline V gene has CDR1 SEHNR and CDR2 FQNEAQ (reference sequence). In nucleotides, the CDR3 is TGTGCCAGCAGGGGTCCAGGGGGCGAGGAAAAACTGTTTTTT. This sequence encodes CASRGPGGEEKLFF.

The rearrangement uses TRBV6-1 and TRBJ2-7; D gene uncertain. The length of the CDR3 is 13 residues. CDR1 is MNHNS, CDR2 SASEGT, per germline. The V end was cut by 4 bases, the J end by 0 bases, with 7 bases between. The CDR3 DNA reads TGTGCCAGCAGTGGTTGGGGCTCCTACGAGCAGTACGTC. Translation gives CASSGWGSYEQYV.

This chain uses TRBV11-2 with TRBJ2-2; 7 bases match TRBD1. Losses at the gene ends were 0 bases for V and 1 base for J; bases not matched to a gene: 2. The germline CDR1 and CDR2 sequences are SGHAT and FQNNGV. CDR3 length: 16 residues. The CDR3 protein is CASSLDGTVNTGELFF. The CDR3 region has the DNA TGTGCCAGCAGCTTAGACGGGACAGTGAACACCGGGGAGCTGTTTTTT.

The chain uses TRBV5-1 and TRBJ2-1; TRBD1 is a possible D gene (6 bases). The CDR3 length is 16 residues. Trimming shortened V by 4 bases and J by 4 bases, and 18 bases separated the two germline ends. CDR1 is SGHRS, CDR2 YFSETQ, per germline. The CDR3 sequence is CASSQTPGTPYNEQFF. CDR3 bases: TGCGCCAGCAGCCAAACTCCCGGGACACCTTACAATGAGCAGTTCTTC.

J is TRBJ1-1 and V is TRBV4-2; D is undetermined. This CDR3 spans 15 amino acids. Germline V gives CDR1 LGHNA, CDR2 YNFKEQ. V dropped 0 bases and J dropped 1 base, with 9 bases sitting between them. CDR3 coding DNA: TGTGCCAGCAGCCAAGATCACAGCTCGAACACTGAAGCTTTCTTT. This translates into CASSQDHSSNTEAFF.

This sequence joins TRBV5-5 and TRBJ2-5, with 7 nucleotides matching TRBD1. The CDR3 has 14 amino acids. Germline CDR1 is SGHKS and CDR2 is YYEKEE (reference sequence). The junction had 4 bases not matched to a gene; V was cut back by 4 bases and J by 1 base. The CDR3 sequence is CASSPTGFQETQYF. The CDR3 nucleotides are TGTGCCAGCAGCCCGACAGGGTTCCAAGAGACCCAGTACTTC.

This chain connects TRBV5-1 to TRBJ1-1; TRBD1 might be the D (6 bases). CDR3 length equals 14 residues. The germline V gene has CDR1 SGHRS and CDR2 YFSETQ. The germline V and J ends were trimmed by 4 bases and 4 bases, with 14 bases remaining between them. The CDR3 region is CASSATPGVTEAFF. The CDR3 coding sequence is TGCGCCAGCAGCGCGACCCCAGGGGTCACTGAAGCTTTCTTT.

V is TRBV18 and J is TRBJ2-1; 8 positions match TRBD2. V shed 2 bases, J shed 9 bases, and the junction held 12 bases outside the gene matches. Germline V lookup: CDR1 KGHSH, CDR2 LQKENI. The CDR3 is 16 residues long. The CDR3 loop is CASSPWGAERETEQFF. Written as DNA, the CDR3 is TGTGCCAGCTCACCATGGGGGGCCGAGCGGGAGACTGAGCAGTTCTTC.